The TCR beta chain described here comes from a study of metastatic and nonmetastatic thyroid tumors. Background on the study: Repertoire comparison spanned blood and tumor or nodule tissue of malignant and benign thyroid patients. The study, taken as a whole, reports: Reported TCR beta diversity, measured in blood and tumor, was significantly higher for malignant thyroid tumors than for benign nodules.

Original data processing: A distant-metastasis classifier for papillary thyroid cancer was built using CDR3 differences across clinicopathological groups. TCRdb reassembled clones from the PCR reads with MiXCR. The V and J calls shown here were made by TCRdb, not taken from the authors' results. The data contain some 15,000 clones, around 22% of them singletons. Thyroid surgery took place with no prior treatment in any patient. Turning to this clone: Its antigen is currently unknown.

This sequence was found in a female donor with papillary thyroid cancer or a benign thyroid nodule (not recorded which). Some clones in this sample may be carry-over from other donors' samples. The sequenced material came from blood.

CDR3 DNA: TGTGCCAGCAGTTACGACGGACTAGGAGTCGAGCAGTACTTC. It encodes CASSYDGLGVEQYF. V gene TRBV27 combines with J gene TRBJ2-7, with TRBD2 matching 7 bases. The V gene's germline CDR1 is MNHEY and CDR2 SMNVEV (reference sequence). There are 14 residues in the CDR3. The junction had 9 bases not matched to a gene; V was cut back by 4 bases and J by 6 bases.